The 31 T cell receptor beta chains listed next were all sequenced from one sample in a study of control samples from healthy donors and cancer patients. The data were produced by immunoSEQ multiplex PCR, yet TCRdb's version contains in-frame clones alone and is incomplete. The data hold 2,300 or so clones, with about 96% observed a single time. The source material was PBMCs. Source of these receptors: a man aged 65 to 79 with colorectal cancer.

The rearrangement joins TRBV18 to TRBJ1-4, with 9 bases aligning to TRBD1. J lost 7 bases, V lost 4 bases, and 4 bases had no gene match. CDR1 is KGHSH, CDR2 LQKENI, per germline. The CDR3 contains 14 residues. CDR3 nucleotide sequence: TGTGCCAGCTCACTCTCGGGACAGGGTGAAAAACTGTTTTTT. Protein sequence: CASSLSGQGEKLFF. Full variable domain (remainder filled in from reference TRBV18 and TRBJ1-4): NAGVMQNPRHLVRRRGQEARLRCSPMKGHSHVYWYRQLPEEGLKFMVYLQKENIIDESGMPKERFSAEFPKEGPSILRIQQVVRGDSAAYFCASSLSGQGEKLFFGSGTQLSVL.

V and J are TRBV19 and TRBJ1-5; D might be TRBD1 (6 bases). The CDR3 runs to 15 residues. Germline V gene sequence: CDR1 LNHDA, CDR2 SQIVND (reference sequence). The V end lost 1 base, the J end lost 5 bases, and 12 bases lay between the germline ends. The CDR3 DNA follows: TGTGCCAGTAGTATAGGTTCGGGGGGCGATCAGCCCCAGCATTTT. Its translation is CASSIGSGGDQPQHF.

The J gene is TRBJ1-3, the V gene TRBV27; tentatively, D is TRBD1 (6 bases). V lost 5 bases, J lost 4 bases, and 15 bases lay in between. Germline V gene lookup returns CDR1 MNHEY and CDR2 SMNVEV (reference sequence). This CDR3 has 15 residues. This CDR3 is CASSLDRSRGNTIYF. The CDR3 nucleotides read TGTGCCAGCAGTCTGGACAGATCTAGAGGAAACACCATATATTTT.

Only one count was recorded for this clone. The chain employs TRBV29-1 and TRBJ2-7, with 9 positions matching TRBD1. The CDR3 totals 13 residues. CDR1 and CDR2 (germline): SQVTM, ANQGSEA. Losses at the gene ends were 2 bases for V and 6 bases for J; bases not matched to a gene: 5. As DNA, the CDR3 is TGCAGCGTTGAAAGGGCGACAGGGGGCGAGCAGTACTTC. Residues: CSVERATGGEQYF.

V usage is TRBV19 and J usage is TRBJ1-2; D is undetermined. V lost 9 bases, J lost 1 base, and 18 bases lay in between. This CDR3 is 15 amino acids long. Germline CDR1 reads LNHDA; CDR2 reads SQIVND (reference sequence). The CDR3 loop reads CASQRQRIFNYGYTF. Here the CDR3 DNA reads TGTGCCAGCCAGCGGCAGAGGATATTTAACTATGGCTACACCTTC.

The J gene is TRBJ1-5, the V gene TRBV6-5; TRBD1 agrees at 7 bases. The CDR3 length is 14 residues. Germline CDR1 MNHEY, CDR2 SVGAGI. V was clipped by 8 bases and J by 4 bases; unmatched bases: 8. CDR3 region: CASADRKTNQPQHF. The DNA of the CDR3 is TGTGCCAGCGCGGACAGGAAAACAAATCAGCCCCAGCATTTT.

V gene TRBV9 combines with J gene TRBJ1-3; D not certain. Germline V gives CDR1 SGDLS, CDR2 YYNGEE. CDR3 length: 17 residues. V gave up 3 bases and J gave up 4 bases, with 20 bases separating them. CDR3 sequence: CASSANSHLKPGNTIYF. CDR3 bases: TGTGCCAGCAGCGCCAACAGCCACCTCAAGCCAGGAAACACCATATATTTT.

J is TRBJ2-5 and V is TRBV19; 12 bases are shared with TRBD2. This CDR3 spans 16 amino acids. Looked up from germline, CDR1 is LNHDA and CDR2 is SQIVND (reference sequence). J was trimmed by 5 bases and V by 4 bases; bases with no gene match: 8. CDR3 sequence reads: CASSTGLAGIYETQYF. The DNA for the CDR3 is TGTGCCAGTAGTACAGGACTAGCGGGAATTTACGAGACCCAGTACTTC.

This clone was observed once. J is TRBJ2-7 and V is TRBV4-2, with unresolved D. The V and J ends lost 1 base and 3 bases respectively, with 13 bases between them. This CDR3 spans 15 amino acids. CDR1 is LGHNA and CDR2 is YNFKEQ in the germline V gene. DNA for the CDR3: TGTGCCAGCAGCCAAGTTGAGACATCCCTCTACGAGCAGTACTTC. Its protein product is CASSQVETSLYEQYF.

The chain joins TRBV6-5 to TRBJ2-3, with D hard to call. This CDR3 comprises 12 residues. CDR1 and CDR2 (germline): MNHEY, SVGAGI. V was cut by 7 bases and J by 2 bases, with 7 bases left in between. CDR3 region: CASTAPTDTQYF. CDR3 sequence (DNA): TGTGCCAGCACAGCCCCCACAGATACGCAGTATTTT.

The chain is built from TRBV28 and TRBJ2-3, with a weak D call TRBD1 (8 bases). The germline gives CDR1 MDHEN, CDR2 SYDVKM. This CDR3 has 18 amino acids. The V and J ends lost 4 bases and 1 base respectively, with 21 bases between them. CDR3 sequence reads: CASSSPQDRAGGTDTQYF. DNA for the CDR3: TGTGCCAGCAGTTCCCCCCAGGACAGGGCGGGGGGCACAGATACGCAGTATTTT.

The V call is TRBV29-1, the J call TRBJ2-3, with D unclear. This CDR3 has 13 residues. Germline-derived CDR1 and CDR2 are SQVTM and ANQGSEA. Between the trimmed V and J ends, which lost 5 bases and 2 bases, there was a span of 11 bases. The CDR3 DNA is TGCAGCGTTCTTCCGGATAACACAGATACGCAGTATTTT. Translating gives CSVLPDNTDTQYF.

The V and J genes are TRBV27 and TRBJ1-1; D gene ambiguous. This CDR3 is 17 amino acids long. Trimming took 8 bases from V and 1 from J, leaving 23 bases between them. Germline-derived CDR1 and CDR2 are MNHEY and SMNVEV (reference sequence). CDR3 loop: CASGPPSWSGRNTEAFF. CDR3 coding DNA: TGTGCCAGCGGCCCCCCCAGTTGGAGCGGGCGGAACACTGAAGCTTTCTTT.

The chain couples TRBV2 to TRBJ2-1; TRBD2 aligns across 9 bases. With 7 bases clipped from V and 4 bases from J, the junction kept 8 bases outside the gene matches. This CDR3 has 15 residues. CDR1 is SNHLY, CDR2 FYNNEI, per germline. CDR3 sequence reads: CASNGAGGPYNEQFF. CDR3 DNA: TGTGCCAGCAACGGGGCGGGAGGGCCGTACAATGAGCAGTTCTTC.

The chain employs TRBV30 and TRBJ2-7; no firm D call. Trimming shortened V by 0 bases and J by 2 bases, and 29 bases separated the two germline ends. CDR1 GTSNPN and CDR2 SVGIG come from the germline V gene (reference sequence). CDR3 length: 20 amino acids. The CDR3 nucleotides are TGTGCCTGGAGTGTACAATTCGTCCGGCTCGTTAGGGATAGCACCTACGAGCAGTACTTC. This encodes CAWSVQFVRLVRDSTYEQYF.

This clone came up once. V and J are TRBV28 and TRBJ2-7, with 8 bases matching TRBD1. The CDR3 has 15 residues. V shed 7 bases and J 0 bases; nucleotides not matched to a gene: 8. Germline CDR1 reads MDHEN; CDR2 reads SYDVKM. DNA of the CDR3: TGTGCCAGCACCGAGTCGGGGACAGGCTCCTACGAGCAGTACTTC. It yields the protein CASTESGTGSYEQYF.

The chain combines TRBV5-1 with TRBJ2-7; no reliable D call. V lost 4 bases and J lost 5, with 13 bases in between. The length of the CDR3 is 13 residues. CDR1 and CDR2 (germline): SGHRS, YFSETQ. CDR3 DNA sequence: TGCGCCAGCAGCATGACTCTTAGGGACGAGCAGTACTTC. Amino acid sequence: CASSMTLRDEQYF.

The CDR3, as DNA: TGTGCCAGCAGCGTAAGTCAGGGTTGGGGAGAGACCCAGTACTTC. Its protein product is CASSVSQGWGETQYF. V is TRBV9 and J is TRBJ2-5; D is possibly TRBD1 (5 bases). The V end lost 1 base, the J end lost 4 bases, and 14 bases lay between the germline ends. The CDR3 consists of 15 residues. Germline CDR1 and CDR2: SGDLS and YYNGEE. The full variable domain, with the rest looked up from reference TRBV9 and TRBJ2-5, is DSGVTQTPKHLITATGQRVTLRCSPRSGDLSVYWYQQSLDQGLQFLIQYYNGEERAKGNILERFSAQQFPDLHSELNLSSLELGDSALYFCASSVSQGWGETQYFGPGTRLLVL.

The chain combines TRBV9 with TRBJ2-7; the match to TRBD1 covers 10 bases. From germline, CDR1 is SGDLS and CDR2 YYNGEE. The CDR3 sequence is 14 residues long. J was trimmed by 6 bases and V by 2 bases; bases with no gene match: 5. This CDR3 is CASSVTGTGVEQYF. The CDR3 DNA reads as TGTGCCAGCAGCGTGACCGGGACAGGGGTCGAGCAGTACTTC.

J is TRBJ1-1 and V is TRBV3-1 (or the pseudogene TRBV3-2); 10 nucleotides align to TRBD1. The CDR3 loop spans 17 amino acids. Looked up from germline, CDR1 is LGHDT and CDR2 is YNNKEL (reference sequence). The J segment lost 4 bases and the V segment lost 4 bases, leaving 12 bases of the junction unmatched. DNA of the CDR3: TGTGCCAGCAGCCGCCTAAGGACAGGGGGGATGAGCACTGAAGCTTTCTTT. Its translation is CASSRLRTGGMSTEAFF.

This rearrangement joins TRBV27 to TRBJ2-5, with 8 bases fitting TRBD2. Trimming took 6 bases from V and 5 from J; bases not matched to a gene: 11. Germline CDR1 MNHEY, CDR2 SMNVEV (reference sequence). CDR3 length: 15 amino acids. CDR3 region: CASRTPGLGGETQYF. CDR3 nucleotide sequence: TGTGCCAGCAGGACTCCGGGACTAGGGGGGGAGACCCAGTACTTC.

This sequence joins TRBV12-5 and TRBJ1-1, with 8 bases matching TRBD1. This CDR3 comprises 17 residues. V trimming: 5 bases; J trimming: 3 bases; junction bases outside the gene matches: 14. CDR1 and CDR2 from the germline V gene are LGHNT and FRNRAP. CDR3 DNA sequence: TGTGCTAGTGGTACAGGACAGGGCTGGGGAAAGGACACTGAAGCTTTCTTT. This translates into CASGTGQGWGKDTEAFF.

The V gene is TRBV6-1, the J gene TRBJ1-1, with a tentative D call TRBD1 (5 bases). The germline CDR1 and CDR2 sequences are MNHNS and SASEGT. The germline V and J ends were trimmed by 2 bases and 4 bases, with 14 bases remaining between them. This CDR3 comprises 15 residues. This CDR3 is CASSEMGQGGTEAFF. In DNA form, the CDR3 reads TGTGCCAGCAGTGAAATGGGTCAGGGCGGCACTGAAGCTTTCTTT.

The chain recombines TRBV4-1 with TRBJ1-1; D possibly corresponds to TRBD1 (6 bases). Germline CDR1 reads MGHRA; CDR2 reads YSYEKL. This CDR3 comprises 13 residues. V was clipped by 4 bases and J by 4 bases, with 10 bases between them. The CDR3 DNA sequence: TGCGCCAGCAGCCGCGGACAGAGCACTGAAGCTTTCTTT. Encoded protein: CASSRGQSTEAFF.

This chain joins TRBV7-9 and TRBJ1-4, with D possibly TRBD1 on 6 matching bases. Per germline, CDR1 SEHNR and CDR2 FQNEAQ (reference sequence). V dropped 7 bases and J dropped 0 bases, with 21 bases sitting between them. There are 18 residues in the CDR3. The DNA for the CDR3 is TGTGCCAGCACCGATTTACCGGGACACGTTGCAACTAATGAAAAACTGTTTTTT. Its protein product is CASTDLPGHVATNEKLFF.

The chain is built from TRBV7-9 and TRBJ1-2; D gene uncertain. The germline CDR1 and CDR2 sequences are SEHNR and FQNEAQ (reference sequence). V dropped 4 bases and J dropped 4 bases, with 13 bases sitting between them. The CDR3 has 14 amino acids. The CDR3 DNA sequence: TGTGCCAGCAGCTCAGGAGTGTGGGCCTATGGCTACACCTTC. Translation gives CASSSGVWAYGYTF.

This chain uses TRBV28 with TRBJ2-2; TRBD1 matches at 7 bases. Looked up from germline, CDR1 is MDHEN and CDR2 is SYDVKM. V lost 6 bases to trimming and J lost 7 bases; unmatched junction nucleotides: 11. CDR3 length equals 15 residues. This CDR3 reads CASRGDRVGIGELFF. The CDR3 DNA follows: TGTGCCAGCAGGGGAGACAGGGTTGGGATCGGGGAGCTGTTTTTT. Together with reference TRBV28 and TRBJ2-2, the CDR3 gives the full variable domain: DVKVTQSSRYLVKRTGEKVFLECVQDMDHENMFWYRQDPGLGLRLIYFSYDVKMKEKGDIPEGYSVSREKKERFSLILESASTNQTSMYLCASRGDRVGIGELFFGEGSRLTVL.

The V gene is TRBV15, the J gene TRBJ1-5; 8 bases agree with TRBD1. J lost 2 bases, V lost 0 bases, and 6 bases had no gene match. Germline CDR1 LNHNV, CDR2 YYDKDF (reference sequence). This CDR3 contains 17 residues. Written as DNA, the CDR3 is TGTGCCACCAGCAGAGACCCGGACAGGGAACGCAATCAGCCCCAGCATTTT. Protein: CATSRDPDRERNQPQHF.

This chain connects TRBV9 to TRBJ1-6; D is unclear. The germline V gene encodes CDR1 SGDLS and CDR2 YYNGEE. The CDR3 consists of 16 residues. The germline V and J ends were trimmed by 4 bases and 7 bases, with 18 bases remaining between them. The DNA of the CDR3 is TGTGCCAGCAGCTTTAGACCCGGGCGAGGAAATTCACCCCTCCACTTT. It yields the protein CASSFRPGRGNSPLHF.

The CDR3 DNA sequence: TGCGCCAGCAGCCGAGGACAGGGTCTAAGGAATGAGCAGTTCTTC. This encodes CASSRGQGLRNEQFF. The chain joins TRBV5-1 to TRBJ2-1; 8 positions agree with TRBD1. Losses at the gene ends were 4 bases for V and 7 bases for J; bases not matched to a gene: 10. This CDR3 contains 15 residues. The germline gives CDR1 SGHRS, CDR2 YFSETQ.

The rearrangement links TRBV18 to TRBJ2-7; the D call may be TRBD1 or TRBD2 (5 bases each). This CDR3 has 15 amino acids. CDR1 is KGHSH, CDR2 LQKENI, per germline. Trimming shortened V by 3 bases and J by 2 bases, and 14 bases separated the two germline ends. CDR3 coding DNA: TGTGCCAGCTCACCGAGGGGAACAAATACCTACGAGCAGTACTTC. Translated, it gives CASSPRGTNTYEQYF.